Shown below are 27 T cell receptor beta chains from a single sample sequenced in a study of T-cell memory formation after mild COVID-19. TCRdb reprocessed the 5' RACE reads via MiXCR and lists one record per CDR3 protein. The sample lists some 450,000 distinct CDR3 sequences, over 15% seen once, with 20% to 25% in the top ten. Material: PBMCs or a T cell subset sorted from them (not recorded which). Every receptor here comes from a man younger than 35 who had mild COVID-19 (a few samples of this study predate the infection). Cell type and time point are not known.

V is TRBV5-1 and J is TRBJ2-1, with TRBD1 matching over 10 bases. The V gene end was trimmed by 0 bases and the J gene end by 7 bases; junction bases not matched to a gene: 7. Germline loops: CDR1 SGHRS, CDR2 YFSETQ. The CDR3 is 16 amino acids. In DNA form, the CDR3 reads TGCGCCAGCAGCTTGGCCGGGGGACAGGGGATTAATGAGCAGTTCTTC. Translation gives CASSLAGGQGINEQFF.

This clonotype was counted a few times. The DNA of the CDR3 is TGTGCCAGCAGTTTATTAATCGGTGAAAAACTGTTTTTT. Its protein is CASSLLIGEKLFF. V usage is TRBV27 and J usage is TRBJ1-4; the D is unclear. Germline V gives CDR1 MNHEY, CDR2 SMNVEV (reference sequence). V gave up 1 base and J gave up 7 bases, with 7 bases separating them. The CDR3 totals 13 residues.

This clonotype was seen many times. The chain is built from TRBV5-4 and TRBJ1-1; no firm D call. Trimming cost V 0 bases and J 4 bases, with 13 bases left between them. CDR1 is SGHNT, CDR2 YYREEE, per germline (reference sequence). The CDR3 has 15 residues. CDR3 sequence: CASSLVRVEGTEAFF. The CDR3, as DNA: TGTGCCAGCAGCTTGGTCCGGGTGGAGGGCACTGAAGCTTTCTTT.

V usage is TRBV4-1 and J usage is TRBJ1-2; unclear D gene. CDR1 is MGHRA and CDR2 is YSYEKL in the germline V gene. This CDR3 has 15 residues. V lost 4 bases and J 4 bases, leaving 16 bases between the germline ends. This chain's CDR3 is CASSPRAGGRYGYTF. The CDR3 DNA follows: TGCGCCAGCAGCCCCCGGGCAGGAGGACGCTATGGCTACACCTTC.

In its sample, this clonotype was seen a few times. The chain joins TRBV6-5 to TRBJ2-7; D might be TRBD1 or TRBD2, each matching 5 bases. V was clipped by 7 bases and J by 6 bases, with 16 bases between them. Germline loops: CDR1 MNHEY, CDR2 SVGAGI. The CDR3 spans 13 residues. The CDR3 DNA sequence: TGTGCCAGCATCTACGGGACGAGCTCCGAGCAGTACGTC. Translated, it gives CASIYGTSSEQYV.

This clonotype was counted ten times or more. The chain combines TRBV6-5 with TRBJ2-3; no definite D call. Germline V gives CDR1 MNHEY, CDR2 SVGAGI. The CDR3 consists of 14 residues. Trimming took off 5 bases at V and 8 bases at J, with 17 bases between the two ends. The CDR3 here is CASSTPWPDSTQYF. DNA for the CDR3: TGTGCCAGCAGTACCCCATGGCCGGATAGTACGCAGTATTTT.

This clonotype was seen a handful of times. The chain employs TRBV4-3 and TRBJ2-3, with TRBD1 as a possible D gene (5 bases). There are 15 residues in the CDR3. CDR1 is LGHNA, CDR2 YSLEER, per germline. Trimming stripped 3 bases from V and 1 base from J, with 11 bases between. The CDR3 nucleotides are TGCGCCAGCAGCCAGGGGCCTCATCGCACAGATACGCAGTATTTT. Protein: CASSQGPHRTDTQYF.

The chain joins TRBV29-1 to TRBJ1-1; 11 nucleotides align to TRBD1. Germline V gene sequence: CDR1 SQVTM, CDR2 ANQGSEA. The CDR3 covers 13 residues. J was trimmed by 10 bases and V by 4 bases; bases with no gene match: 8. CDR3 protein: CSVAGQGGLAAFF. The CDR3 nucleotides read TGCAGCGTTGCGGGACAGGGGGGGTTGGCAGCTTTCTTT.

The table lists this clonotype with a few counts. The chain carries TRBV7-3 and TRBJ2-2, with unresolved D. V was pared by 2 bases and J by 4 bases, with 11 bases between. The germline gives CDR1 SGHTA, CDR2 FQGTGA. The CDR3 has 15 residues. The CDR3 DNA sequence: TGTGCCAGCAGCTTATCGTCTTCAGGCACCGGGGAGCTGTTTTTT. Its translation: CASSLSSSGTGELFF.

This clonotype turned up a few times. V gene TRBV2 combines with J gene TRBJ2-1; 8 bases align to TRBD1. This CDR3 region has 15 residues. Losses at the gene ends were 5 bases for V and 4 bases for J; bases not matched to a gene: 7. Per germline, CDR1 SNHLY and CDR2 FYNNEI. The CDR3 nucleotides read TGTGCCAGCAGTTCCGGACAGGGTGGTTACAATGAGCAGTTCTTC. Translation gives CASSSGQGGYNEQFF.

CDR3 in DNA: TGTGCCAGCAGCCTGACAGGTCATGAAAAACTGTTTTTT. It translates to CASSLTGHEKLFF. The genes are TRBV3-1 and TRBJ1-4; tentatively, D is TRBD1 (6 bases). The germline V gene has CDR1 LGHDT and CDR2 YNNKEL (reference sequence). The V end lost 4 bases, the J end lost 6 bases, and 9 bases lay between the germline ends. This CDR3 spans 13 amino acids. Full variable domain (outside the CDR3, taken from reference TRBV3-1 and TRBJ1-4): DTAVSQTPKYLVTQMGNDKSIKCEQNLGHDTMYWYKQDSKKFLKIMFSYNNKELIINETVPNRFSPKSPDKAHLNLHINSLELGDSAVYFCASSLTGHEKLFFGSGTQLSVL.

There are a few counts of this clonotype. The chain couples TRBV7-9 to TRBJ2-2; 7 bases map to TRBD1. CDR1 SEHNR and CDR2 FQNEAQ come from the germline V gene (reference sequence). This CDR3 region has 17 residues. J gave up 2 bases and V 4 bases, and 10 bases lay outside the gene matches. The CDR3 sequence is CASSSLTGTENTGELFF. The CDR3 bases are TGTGCCAGCAGCTCCCTAACCGGGACAGAAAACACCGGGGAGCTGTTTTTT.

The chain combines TRBV5-1 with TRBJ2-3; TRBD2 aligns across 12 bases. This CDR3 has 16 residues. J gave up 0 bases and V 5 bases, and 4 bases lay outside the gene matches. Germline V gene data show CDR1 as SGHRS and CDR2 as YFSETQ. Written as DNA, the CDR3 is TGCGCCAGCAGTATTCTAGCGGGGGGGAGCACAGATACGCAGTATTTT. It specifies CASSILAGGSTDTQYF.

This rearrangement joins TRBV5-1 to TRBJ2-3; the D gene could be TRBD1 or TRBD2 (5 bases each). In germline, CDR1 is SGHRS, CDR2 YFSETQ. Deletions cut 3 bases from V and 2 bases from J, with 16 bases between. The CDR3 runs to 16 residues. This chain's CDR3 is CASSSSGLALTDTQYF. CDR3 bases: TGCGCCAGCAGCTCCTCGGGGCTAGCCCTCACAGATACGCAGTATTTT.

The V call is TRBV11-2, the J call TRBJ2-3, with a tentative D call TRBD2 (5 bases). Trimming pared 6 bases from V and 3 bases from J, leaving 10 bases between. Germline-derived CDR1 and CDR2 are SGHAT and FQNNGV. The CDR3 sequence is 13 residues long. CDR3 loop: CASSTTRTDTQYF. As DNA, the CDR3 is TGTGCCAGCAGTACCACTAGGACAGATACGCAGTATTTT.

This clonotype was observed many times. The chain is built from TRBV11-2 and TRBJ2-2, with D tentatively TRBD1 or TRBD2 (5 bases each). The CDR3 spans 15 residues. V dropped 4 bases and J dropped 2 bases, with 11 bases sitting between them. Germline loops: CDR1 SGHAT, CDR2 FQNNGV. The DNA of the CDR3 is TGTGCCAGCAGCTCCGGGACCCCCAACACCGGGGAGCTGTTTTTT. Translated, it gives CASSSGTPNTGELFF. Full variable domain (missing parts from reference TRBV11-2 and TRBJ2-2): EAGVAQSPRYKIIEKRQSVAFWCNPISGHATLYWYQQILGQGPKLLIQFQNNGVVDDSQLPKDRFSAERLKGVDSTLKIQPAKLEDSAVYLCASSSGTPNTGELFFGEGSRLTVL.

The chain joins TRBV19 to TRBJ2-7; D gene ambiguous. The CDR3 has 13 amino acids. Between the trimmed V and J ends, which lost 3 bases and 6 bases, there was a span of 12 bases. Germline-derived CDR1 and CDR2 are LNHDA and SQIVND (reference sequence). CDR3 protein: CASSIGLGAEQYV. The CDR3 bases are TGTGCCAGTAGTATCGGCCTCGGAGCCGAGCAGTACGTC.

J is TRBJ2-1 and V is TRBV5-4; D remains unclear. Looked up from germline, CDR1 is SGHNT and CDR2 is YYREEE (reference sequence). V lost 1 base and J lost 6, with 8 bases in between. The CDR3 runs to 13 residues. The chain's CDR3 is CASSLSQVNEQFF. In DNA, the CDR3 is TGTGCCAGCAGCTTGAGTCAGGTCAATGAGCAGTTCTTC.

This rearrangement joins TRBV5-1 to TRBJ1-6; 7 nucleotides align to TRBD1. CDR1 SGHRS and CDR2 YFSETQ come from the germline V gene. The V segment lost 0 bases and the J segment 11 bases; nucleotides outside the gene matches: 8. The CDR3 is made up of 15 amino acids. CDR3 sequence (DNA): TGCGCCAGCAGCTTGGGGGGACAGACTCGGGCACCCCTCCACTTT. It encodes CASSLGGQTRAPLHF.

In its sample, this clonotype was seen a few times. This chain connects TRBV25-1 to TRBJ1-2; the D gene is possibly TRBD1 (5 bases). The length of the CDR3 is 16 residues. Between the trimmed V and J ends, which lost 3 bases and 0 bases, there was a span of 14 bases. The germline V gene has CDR1 MGHDK and CDR2 SYGVNS. The CDR3 coding sequence is TGTGCCAGCAGTGATGTTAGCGGGGCTACTAACTATGGCTACACCTTC. Its translation is CASSDVSGATNYGYTF.

The chain recombines TRBV12-5 with TRBJ2-3, with D perhaps assigned TRBD1 or TRBD2 (6 bases each). Trimming stripped 0 bases from V and 4 bases from J, with 8 bases between. The germline V gene encodes CDR1 LGHNT and CDR2 FRNRAP. This CDR3 is built from 14 residues. CDR3 amino acids: CASGLVGGADTQYF. CDR3 nucleotide sequence: TGTGCTAGTGGTTTGGTGGGGGGCGCAGATACGCAGTATTTT.

This clonotype turned up a few times. V and J are TRBV6-6 and TRBJ2-7; 7 positions match TRBD1. V lost 5 bases, J lost 2 bases, and 21 bases stayed unmatched. Per the germline V gene, CDR1 is MNHNY and CDR2 is SVGAGI (reference sequence). The CDR3 totals 19 residues. CDR3 in amino acids: CASSGLRQGTRVIPYEQYV. The CDR3 nucleotides are TGTGCCAGCAGTGGTTTGAGACAGGGAACGAGGGTGATACCCTACGAGCAGTACGTC.

The chain combines TRBV5-1 with TRBJ2-1; a weak D match, TRBD1 (6 bases). This CDR3 region has 15 residues. Trimming pared 4 bases from V and 6 bases from J, leaving 17 bases between. Germline V lookup: CDR1 SGHRS, CDR2 YFSETQ. CDR3 protein: CASSPTAGAVNEQFF. CDR3 nucleotides: TGCGCCAGCAGCCCAACTGCAGGGGCGGTCAATGAGCAGTTCTTC.

V gene TRBV29-1 combines with J gene TRBJ2-1; D might be TRBD2 (5 bases). Germline V gene lookup returns CDR1 SQVTM and CDR2 ANQGSEA. V lost 0 bases, J lost 9 bases, and 15 bases lay in between. This CDR3 is 14 amino acids long. CDR3 in amino acids: CSVEDRGFMGEQFF. CDR3 DNA: TGCAGCGTTGAAGATAGAGGGTTTATGGGTGAGCAGTTCTTC.

This clonotype came up a few times. The chain joins TRBV10-3 to TRBJ2-1, with D possibly being TRBD1 (8 bases). This CDR3 region has 16 residues. Trimming shortened V by 3 bases and J by 0 bases, and 12 bases separated the two germline ends. CDR1 ENHRY and CDR2 SYGVKD come from the germline V gene. The CDR3 protein is CAISDYRGGSYNEQFF. The CDR3 region has the DNA TGTGCCATCAGTGACTACAGGGGGGGCTCCTACAATGAGCAGTTCTTC.

This chain links TRBV18 with TRBJ2-5; 7 nucleotides align to TRBD1. This CDR3 region has 14 residues. V lost 4 bases to trimming and J lost 4 bases; unmatched junction nucleotides: 6. The germline V gene encodes CDR1 KGHSH and CDR2 LQKENI. The CDR3 region is CASSLDDRVETQYF. In nucleotides, the CDR3 is TGTGCCAGCTCACTGGATGACAGGGTAGAGACCCAGTACTTC.

At least ten counts were recorded for this clonotype. The J gene is TRBJ1-2, the V gene TRBV12-3 or TRBV12-4, with a possible D match to TRBD1 (5 bases). V was clipped by 5 bases and J by 2 bases, with 12 bases between them. This CDR3 comprises 14 residues. The CDR3 region is CASSTQTANYGYTF. CDR3 DNA sequence: TGTGCCAGCAGTACTCAGACAGCGAACTATGGCTACACCTTC.